These 9 T cell receptor beta chains originate from one sample sequenced in a study of blood T cell repertoires in COVID-19. Only in-frame clones appear in the TCRdb table, and some are missing; sequencing was by immunoSEQ multiplex PCR. The repertoire has 400,000 to 550,000 clones, around nine tenths of them found once; the top ten carry roughly 4%. Sample: peripheral blood. Receptors originate from a woman aged 30 to 39 with acute or convalescent COVID-19.

This clone was seen once. Other DNA sequences within the sample encode an identical CDR3. CDR3 in amino acids: CASSSSSYEQYF. The CDR3 region has the DNA TGTGCCAGCAGCTCGAGCTCCTACGAGCAGTACTTC. This rearrangement joins TRBV7-2 to TRBJ2-7; D call uncertain. The CDR3 covers 12 residues. With 4 bases removed from V and 0 bases from J, the gap between germline ends came to 4 bases. The germline V gene has CDR1 SGHTA and CDR2 FQGNSA.

The chain couples TRBV14 to TRBJ1-3, with TRBD1 matching over 7 bases. CDR3 length: 17 amino acids. After removal of 4 bases from V and 1 base from J, the junction contained 10 bases not matched to a gene. Germline V gives CDR1 SGHDN, CDR2 FVKESK. The CDR3 loop reads CASSPLGTVVSGNTIYF. The CDR3 DNA sequence: TGTGCCAGCAGCCCGTTGGGGACAGTTGTTTCTGGAAACACCATATATTTT.

The V call is TRBV6-2 or TRBV6-3, the J call TRBJ1-6, with D perhaps matching TRBD1 (5 bases). V dropped 3 bases and J dropped 7 bases, with 10 bases sitting between them. Looked up from germline, CDR1 is MNHEY and CDR2 is SVGEGT. The CDR3 is made up of 14 amino acids. CDR3 nucleotide sequence: TGTGCCAGCAGTTATCTTCAGGGAAATTCACCCCTCCACTTT. As protein: CASSYLQGNSPLHF.

This chain uses TRBV9 with TRBJ2-3; no firm D call. Trimming pared 1 base from V and 0 bases from J, leaving 12 bases between. This CDR3 is 16 amino acids long. Germline CDR1 is SGDLS and CDR2 is YYNGEE. CDR3 sequence: CASSVSFSLSTDTQYF. The CDR3 DNA is TGTGCCAGCAGCGTATCCTTCTCCCTTAGCACAGATACGCAGTATTTT.

The chain couples TRBV27 to TRBJ2-7; TRBD2 agrees at 9 bases. This CDR3 has 15 residues. Germline lookup yields CDR1 MNHEY and CDR2 SMNVEV (reference sequence). J was trimmed by 5 bases and V by 8 bases; bases with no gene match: 13. The DNA for the CDR3 is TGTGCCAGCGGACCAGGCGGGGGGGCCATCCACGAGCAGTACTTC. Protein sequence: CASGPGGGAIHEQYF.

The chain is built from TRBV9 and TRBJ1-2; 8 bases are shared with TRBD1. The V gene's germline CDR1 is SGDLS and CDR2 YYNGEE. The CDR3 has 15 amino acids. The junction had 13 bases not matched to a gene; V was cut back by 4 bases and J by 8 bases. Written as DNA, the CDR3 is TGTGCCAGCAGCCCGCAGGGGCTTGACAGGGGAGGCTACACCTTC. Amino acids: CASSPQGLDRGGYTF. The whole variable domain, remainder taken from reference TRBV9 and TRBJ1-2, is DSGVTQTPKHLITATGQRVTLRCSPRSGDLSVYWYQQSLDQGLQFLIQYYNGEERAKGNILERFSAQQFPDLHSELNLSSLELGDSALYFCASSPQGLDRGGYTFGSGTRLTVV.

This clone was seen a single time. The gene calls are TRBV5-1 and TRBJ2-5; D is unclear. The CDR3 extends over 15 amino acids. CDR1 and CDR2 from the germline V gene are SGHRS and YFSETQ. V was pared by 3 bases and J by 4 bases, with 16 bases between. CDR3 sequence: CASSSSRILGETQYF. CDR3 DNA: TGCGCCAGCAGCTCGTCCAGGATCTTAGGAGAGACCCAGTACTTC.

V and J are TRBV18 and TRBJ2-5; 7 nucleotides agree with TRBD2. From germline, CDR1 is KGHSH and CDR2 LQKENI. There are 14 residues in the CDR3. Trimming took 5 bases from V and 5 from J; bases not matched to a gene: 8. DNA for the CDR3: TGTGCCAGCTCATACCAGGCGGGGGATGAGACCCAGTACTTC. Its protein is CASSYQAGDETQYF.

This chain connects TRBV9 to TRBJ2-1; perhaps TRBD2 as D (9 bases). CDR3 length: 16 amino acids. The ends were cut back, 4 bases at V and 9 bases at J, with 23 bases in the middle. Germline lookup yields CDR1 SGDLS and CDR2 YYNGEE. The CDR3 protein is CASSTLDRAGGSEQFF. The CDR3 region has the DNA TGTGCCAGCAGCACCCTGGACAGGGCGGGGGGGAGTGAGCAGTTCTTC.